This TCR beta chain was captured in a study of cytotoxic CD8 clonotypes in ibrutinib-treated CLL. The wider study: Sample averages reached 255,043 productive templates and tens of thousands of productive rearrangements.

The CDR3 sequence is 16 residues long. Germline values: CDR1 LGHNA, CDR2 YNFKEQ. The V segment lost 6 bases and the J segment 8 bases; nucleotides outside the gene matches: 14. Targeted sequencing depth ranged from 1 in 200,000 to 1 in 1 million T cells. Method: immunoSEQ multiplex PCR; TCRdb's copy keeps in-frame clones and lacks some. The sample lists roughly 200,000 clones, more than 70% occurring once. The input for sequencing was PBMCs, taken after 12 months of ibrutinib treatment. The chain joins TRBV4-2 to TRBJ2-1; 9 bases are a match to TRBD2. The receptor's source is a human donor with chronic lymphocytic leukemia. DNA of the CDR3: TGTGCCAGCAGTGGGAGAGAGCGGGGGGATCTCCATGAGCAGTTCTTC. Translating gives CASSGRERGDLHEQFF.